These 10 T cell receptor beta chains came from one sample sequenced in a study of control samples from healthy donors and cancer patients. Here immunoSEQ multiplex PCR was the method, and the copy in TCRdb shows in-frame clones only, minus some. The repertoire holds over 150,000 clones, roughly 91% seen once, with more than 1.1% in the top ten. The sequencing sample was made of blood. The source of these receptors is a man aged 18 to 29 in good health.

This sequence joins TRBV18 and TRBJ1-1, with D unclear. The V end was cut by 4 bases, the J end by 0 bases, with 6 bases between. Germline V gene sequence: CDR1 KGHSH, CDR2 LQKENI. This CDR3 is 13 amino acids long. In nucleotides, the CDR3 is TGTGCCAGCTCACTTACAGTGAACACTGAAGCTTTCTTT. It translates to CASSLTVNTEAFF. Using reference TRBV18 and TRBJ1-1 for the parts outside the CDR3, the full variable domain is NAGVMQNPRHLVRRRGQEARLRCSPMKGHSHVYWYRQLPEEGLKFMVYLQKENIIDESGMPKERFSAEFPKEGPSILRIQQVVRGDSAAYFCASSLTVNTEAFFGQGTRLTVV.

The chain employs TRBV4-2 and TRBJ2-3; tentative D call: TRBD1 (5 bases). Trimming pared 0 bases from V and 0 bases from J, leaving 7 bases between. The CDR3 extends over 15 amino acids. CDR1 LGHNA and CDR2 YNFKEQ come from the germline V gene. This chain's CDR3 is CASSQDWGSTDTQYF. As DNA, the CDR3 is TGTGCCAGCAGCCAAGATTGGGGCAGCACAGATACGCAGTATTTT.

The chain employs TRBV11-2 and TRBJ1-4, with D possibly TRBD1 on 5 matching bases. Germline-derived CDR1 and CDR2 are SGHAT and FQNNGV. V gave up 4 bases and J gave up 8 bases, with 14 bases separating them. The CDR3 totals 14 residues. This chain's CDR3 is CASSSPGLNEKLFF. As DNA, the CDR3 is TGTGCCAGCAGCTCGCCGGGACTGAACGAAAAACTGTTTTTT.

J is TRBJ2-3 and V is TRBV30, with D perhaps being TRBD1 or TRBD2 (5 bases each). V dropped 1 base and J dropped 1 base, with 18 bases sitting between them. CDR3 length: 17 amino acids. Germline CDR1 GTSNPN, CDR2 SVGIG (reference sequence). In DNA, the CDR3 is TGTGCCTGGAGTGCGTCCCGGGGCCGGCCCGGCACAGATACGCAGTATTTT. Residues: CAWSASRGRPGTDTQYF.

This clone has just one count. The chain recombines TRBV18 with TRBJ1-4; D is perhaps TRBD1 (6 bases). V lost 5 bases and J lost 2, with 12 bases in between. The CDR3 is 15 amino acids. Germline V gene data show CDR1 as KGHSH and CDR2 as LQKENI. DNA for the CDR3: TGTGCCAGCTCATCCAACAGGGCCACTAATGAAAAACTGTTTTTT. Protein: CASSSNRATNEKLFF.

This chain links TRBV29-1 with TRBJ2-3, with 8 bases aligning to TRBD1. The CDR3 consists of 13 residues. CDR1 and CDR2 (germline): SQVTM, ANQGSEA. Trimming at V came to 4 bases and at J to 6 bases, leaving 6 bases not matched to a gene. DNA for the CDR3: TGCAGCGTTGTGGGCAGGGGGCCCGATACGCAGTATTTT. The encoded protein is CSVVGRGPDTQYF.

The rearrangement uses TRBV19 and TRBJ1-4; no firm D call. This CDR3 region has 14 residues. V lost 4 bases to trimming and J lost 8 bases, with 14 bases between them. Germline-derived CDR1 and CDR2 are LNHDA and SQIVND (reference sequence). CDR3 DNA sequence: TGTGCCAGTAGTACCGTTCGTGAGAAGGAAAAACTGTTTTTT. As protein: CASSTVREKEKLFF.

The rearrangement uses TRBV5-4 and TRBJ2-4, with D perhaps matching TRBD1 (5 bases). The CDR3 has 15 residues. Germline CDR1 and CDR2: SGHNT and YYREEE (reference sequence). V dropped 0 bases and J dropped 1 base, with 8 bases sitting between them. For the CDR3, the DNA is TGTGCCAGCAGCTTGGGGGGCGCGGCCAAAAACATTCAGTACTTC. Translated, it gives CASSLGGAAKNIQYF. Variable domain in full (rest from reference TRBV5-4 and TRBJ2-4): ETGVTQSPTHLIKTRGQQVTLRCSSQSGHNTVSWYQQALGQGPQFIFQYYREEENGRGNFPPRFSGLQFPNYSSELNVNALELDDSALYLCASSLGGAAKNIQYFGAGTRLSVL.

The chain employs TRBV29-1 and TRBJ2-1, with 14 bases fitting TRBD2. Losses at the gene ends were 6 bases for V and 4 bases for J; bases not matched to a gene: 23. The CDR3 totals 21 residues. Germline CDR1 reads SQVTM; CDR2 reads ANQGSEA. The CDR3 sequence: CSVKGSPGTGLAGAYYNEQFF. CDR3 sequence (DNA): TGCAGCGTGAAGGGAAGCCCTGGCACGGGACTAGCGGGGGCCTATTACAATGAGCAGTTCTTC.

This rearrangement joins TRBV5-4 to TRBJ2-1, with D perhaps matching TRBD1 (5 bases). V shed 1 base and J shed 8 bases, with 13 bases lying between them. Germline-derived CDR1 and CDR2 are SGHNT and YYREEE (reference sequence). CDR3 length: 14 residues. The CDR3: CASSLPYRGDEQFF. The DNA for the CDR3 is TGTGCCAGCAGCTTGCCTTATAGGGGCGATGAGCAGTTCTTC.